The rows below give T cell receptor beta chains drawn from one sample of a study of CD8 T cells in Susac syndrome. TCRdb recomputed calls from the immunoSEQ multiplex PCR reads with MiXCR, one row per CDR3 protein. The repertoire has just under 150,000 distinct CDR3 sequences, around 94% of them found once; the top ten carry 0.075% to 0.1%. Sequenced: CD4+ T cells from PBMCs. These receptors all stem from a human donor in good health. Each CDR3 is given with its conserved first and last residue. D genes are given only for firm matches. Clone sizes are given selectively: once, few, many, or a class where the clone is expanded.

v_gene: TRBV5-1
d_gene: TRBD2
j_gene: TRBJ2-7
abundance: few
CDR3nt: TGCGCCAGCAGCTACCGACTAGCGGCCACCTACGAGCAGTACTTC
CDR3aa: CASSYRLAATYEQYF

v_gene: TRBV6-2/TRBV6-3
d_gene: -
j_gene: TRBJ1-5
abundance: -
CDR3nt: TGTGCCAGCGGACCGAATTCAGGGAATCAGCCCCAGCATTTT
CDR3aa: CASGPNSGNQPQHF

v_gene: TRBV29-1
d_gene: TRBD1
j_gene: TRBJ1-2
abundance: -
CDR3nt: TGCAGCGTTGAAGTTTCAGGGGGGAATGGCTACACCTTC
CDR3aa: CSVEVSGGNGYTF

v_gene: TRBV3-1
d_gene: TRBD1
j_gene: TRBJ1-5
abundance: -
CDR3nt: TGTGCCAGCAGCCACGGGACAGCGACTAGCAATCAGCCCCAGCATTTT
CDR3aa: CASSHGTATSNQPQHF

v_gene: TRBV30
d_gene: -
j_gene: TRBJ2-2
abundance: -
CDR3nt: TGTGCCTGGAGTGTTAGAGGCTCCCCCGGGGAGCTGTTTTTT
CDR3aa: CAWSVRGSPGELFF

v_gene: TRBV21-1
d_gene: -
j_gene: TRBJ1-5
abundance: -
CDR3nt: TGTGCCAGTACAACAGGCAGGGTCAATCAGCCCCAGCATTTT
CDR3aa: CASTTGRVNQPQHF

v_gene: TRBV7-2
d_gene: -
j_gene: TRBJ1-1
abundance: few
CDR3nt: TGTGCCAGCAGCTTACAGGGTTACACTGAAGCTTTCTTT
CDR3aa: CASSLQGYTEAFF

v_gene: TRBV28
d_gene: TRBD1
j_gene: TRBJ2-7
abundance: -
CDR3nt: TGTGCCAGCAGTCCACTCGGGACAGGGGGCTTGAGGCAGTACTTC
CDR3aa: CASSPLGTGGLRQYF

v_gene: TRBV30
d_gene: TRBD2
j_gene: TRBJ2-7
abundance: -
CDR3nt: TGTGCCTGGAGGATAATACGGACTAGCGGGAGGGCCGGGGAGCAGTACTTC
CDR3aa: CAWRIIRTSGRAGEQYF

v_gene: TRBV20-1
d_gene: TRBD1
j_gene: TRBJ2-7
abundance: -
CDR3nt: TGCAGTGTCCAGGACAGGGGGCGTTACGAGCAGTACTTC
CDR3aa: CSVQDRGRYEQYF

v_gene: TRBV28
d_gene: -
j_gene: TRBJ2-1
abundance: -
CDR3nt: TGTGCCTGGAGTAATGTCAGGGGAGTATCCTACAATGAGCAGTTCTTC
CDR3aa: CAWSNVRGVSYNEQFF

v_gene: TRBV10-2
d_gene: -
j_gene: TRBJ1-1
abundance: -
CDR3nt: TGCGCCAGCAGTGACACCGAGGACGGGGCCACTGAAGCTTTCTTT
CDR3aa: CASSDTEDGATEAFF

v_gene: TRBV5-1
d_gene: TRBD2
j_gene: TRBJ2-3
abundance: once
CDR3nt: TGCGCCAGCAGCCACGGGGGGACTAGCGGGAGTTCCGATACGCAGTATTTT
CDR3aa: CASSHGGTSGSSDTQYF

v_gene: TRBV28
d_gene: -
j_gene: TRBJ2-1
abundance: -
CDR3nt: TGTGCCAGCAGTTTCACAGGGCCCCGGGATGAGCAGTTCTTC
CDR3aa: CASSFTGPRDEQFF

v_gene: TRBV7-2
d_gene: -
j_gene: TRBJ2-7
abundance: -
CDR3nt: TGTGCCAGCAGCTTAGTGGGGGGCGGGAACCCTACTAGCTCCTACGAGCAGTACTTC
CDR3aa: CASSLVGGGNPTSSYEQYF

v_gene: TRBV28
d_gene: -
j_gene: TRBJ1-1
abundance: once
CDR3nt: TGTGCCAGCAGTCACCCGGACAGCCTTGAAGCTTTCTTT
CDR3aa: CASSHPDSLEAFF

v_gene: TRBV6-6
d_gene: -
j_gene: TRBJ2-7
abundance: -
CDR3nt: TGTGCCAGCAGTTACTCGAATAGTAGGAACGAGCAGTACTTC
CDR3aa: CASSYSNSRNEQYF

v_gene: TRBV12-3/TRBV12-4
d_gene: -
j_gene: TRBJ2-2
abundance: -
CDR3nt: TGTGCCAGCAGGTCAATCGGCACCGGGGAGCTGTTTTTT
CDR3aa: CASRSIGTGELFF

v_gene: TRBV18
d_gene: TRBD2
j_gene: TRBJ2-7
abundance: -
CDR3nt: TGTGCCAGCTCACCACCGTCTAGCGGGAGGGCTAACTACGAGCAGTACTTC
CDR3aa: CASSPPSSGRANYEQYF

v_gene: TRBV5-1
d_gene: -
j_gene: TRBJ2-3
abundance: once
CDR3nt: TGCGCCAGCAGCCAGAGTTTTTCCACAGATACGCAGTATTTT
CDR3aa: CASSQSFSTDTQYF

v_gene: TRBV21-1
d_gene: -
j_gene: TRBJ2-7
abundance: -
CDR3nt: TGTGCCAGCAGGGGACGGCCGACCTACGAGCAGTACTTC
CDR3aa: CASRGRPTYEQYF

v_gene: TRBV18
d_gene: -
j_gene: TRBJ1-5
abundance: -
CDR3nt: TGTGCCAGCTCACCCGCTGGGGGCAATCAGCCCCAGCATTTT
CDR3aa: CASSPAGGNQPQHF

v_gene: TRBV29-1
d_gene: -
j_gene: TRBJ2-7
abundance: once
CDR3nt: TGCAGCGTTCCCCGAGAGGGCGGGACAGTGGGCTCCTACGAGCAGTACTTC
CDR3aa: CSVPREGGTVGSYEQYF

v_gene: TRBV7-9
d_gene: -
j_gene: TRBJ2-7
abundance: once
CDR3nt: TGTGCCAGCAGCTTAGGAAGGTCTGCGGTCTCCTACGAGCAGTACTTC
CDR3aa: CASSLGRSAVSYEQYF

v_gene: TRBV5-1
d_gene: -
j_gene: TRBJ2-3
abundance: once
CDR3nt: TGCGCCAGCAGCAGGGGGAGTGCTCCCCCAGATACGCAGTATTTT
CDR3aa: CASSRGSAPPDTQYF

v_gene: TRBV6-1
d_gene: TRBD1
j_gene: TRBJ2-4
abundance: -
CDR3nt: TGTGCCAGCAGCCCCCTGAAAAGGGGGCTAGCCAAAAACATTCAGTACTTC
CDR3aa: CASSPLKRGLAKNIQYF

v_gene: TRBV29-1
d_gene: -
j_gene: TRBJ1-1
abundance: -
CDR3nt: TGCAGCGTCACCAGTCCCGGGGACACTGAAGCTTTCTTT
CDR3aa: CSVTSPGDTEAFF

v_gene: TRBV18
d_gene: -
j_gene: TRBJ2-3
abundance: -
CDR3nt: TGTGCCAGCTCACTCCTCACCGGGGGAGATACGCAGTATTTT
CDR3aa: CASSLLTGGDTQYF

v_gene: TRBV6-6
d_gene: -
j_gene: TRBJ1-5
abundance: once
CDR3nt: TGTGCCAGCAGTTACAAGGGGGTAGATAGCAATCAGCCCCAGCATTTT
CDR3aa: CASSYKGVDSNQPQHF

v_gene: TRBV20-1
d_gene: -
j_gene: TRBJ1-5
abundance: -
CDR3nt: TGCAGTGCTTGTAGGGATAGCAATCAGCCCCAGCATTTT
CDR3aa: CSACRDSNQPQHF

v_gene: TRBV5-1
d_gene: -
j_gene: TRBJ2-5
abundance: -
CDR3nt: TGCGCCAGCAGCTTGGAGCAGCAAGAGACCCAGTACTTC
CDR3aa: CASSLEQQETQYF

v_gene: TRBV3-1
d_gene: TRBD1
j_gene: TRBJ1-2
abundance: -
CDR3nt: TGTGCCAGCAGCCAAGATAACAGGGGGGTGGGTGGCTACACCTTC
CDR3aa: CASSQDNRGVGGYTF

v_gene: TRBV6-1
d_gene: -
j_gene: TRBJ2-7
abundance: -
CDR3nt: TGTGCCAGCAGTGAAGTACGGACGGAGCAGTACTTC
CDR3aa: CASSEVRTEQYF

v_gene: TRBV2
d_gene: -
j_gene: TRBJ2-5
abundance: -
CDR3nt: TGTGCCAGCAGGTTAGCGGTGTACCAAGAGACCCAGTACTTC
CDR3aa: CASRLAVYQETQYF

v_gene: TRBV5-6
d_gene: -
j_gene: TRBJ1-2
abundance: -
CDR3nt: TGTGCCAGCAGCTTGGAGGACGGGGGCGCTTACTATGGCTACACCTTC
CDR3aa: CASSLEDGGAYYGYTF

v_gene: TRBV6-1
d_gene: TRBD1
j_gene: TRBJ2-7
abundance: -
CDR3nt: TGTGCCAGCACCAGGTCGGGACAGGGGGCGGCCGCCTACGAGCAGTACTTC
CDR3aa: CASTRSGQGAAAYEQYF

v_gene: TRBV18
d_gene: -
j_gene: TRBJ1-1
abundance: -
CDR3nt: TGTGCCAGCTCACCAAGGGGGGGAGCGAACACTGAAGCTTTCTTT
CDR3aa: CASSPRGGANTEAFF

v_gene: TRBV4-1
d_gene: -
j_gene: TRBJ2-1
abundance: -
CDR3nt: TGCGCCAGCAGCCAAGATGGGATCCCACCTTACAATGAGCAGTTCTTC
CDR3aa: CASSQDGIPPYNEQFF

v_gene: TRBV12-3/TRBV12-4
d_gene: -
j_gene: TRBJ2-3
abundance: -
CDR3nt: TGTGCCAGCACCTTCGCAGATACGCAGTATTTT
CDR3aa: CASTFADTQYF

v_gene: TRBV30
d_gene: TRBD1
j_gene: TRBJ1-2
abundance: once
CDR3nt: TGTGCCTGGGGCAGGGACAGGGTGCCTTCAGCCACTGGCTACACCTTC
CDR3aa: CAWGRDRVPSATGYTF

v_gene: TRBV30
d_gene: -
j_gene: TRBJ2-2
abundance: -
CDR3nt: TGTGCAGCGTGGTCAAGCTCGAACACCGGGGAGCTGTTTTTT
CDR3aa: CAAWSSSNTGELFF